This T cell receptor (beta chain) was profiled in a study of T cell repertoires in cytomegalovirus infection (dated by TCRdb to between 2018 and 2021). Concerning the study at large: Donor HLA type was relevant to the analysis, because carriage of CMV infection together with the matching HLA type was indicated by public TCR beta signatures.

Sequencing used an Illumina HiSeq 1500. In-frame beta chains were kept once TCRdb had trimmed the public reads at Q25 with fastp and called clones with MiXCR. Identical CDR3 protein sequences are pooled into one entry, listed with their most common genes and DNA. Recorded for this sample are about 460,000 distinct CDR3 sequences; roughly 10% of them occurred a single time. The ten biggest clones cover roughly a tenth of the sample. General conclusions and limits of the study: In the ex vivo response, HLA-C-restricted CMV-specific TCR beta clonotypes were dominant, and in two of eight donors the single most frequent clonotype came from this HLA-C-restricted group. In both this cohort and an independent cohort of under 450 donors, the cumulative frequency of public TCR beta family members distinguished carriers of CMV infection plus the relevant HLA type.

At the junction V is shortened by 3 bases and J by 8 bases, with 11 bases in between. The CDR3 runs 12 amino acids, cysteine and phenylalanine included. The DNA shown is the 36-base CDR3, in frame from base 1. At least ten counts were recorded for this clonotype. Its antigen target is currently unknown. Within one base of it there is no much larger clone, and no base qualities were kept. What was sequenced was PBMCs. The sequence is built from TRBV12-3 or TRBV12-4 and TRBJ2-7; the D gene assignment is ambiguous. The sequence came from a human donor in good health (CMV status not recorded). Some clones in this sample may be carry-over from other donors' samples. The bases read TGTGCCAGCAGTTTGTTCCAGCTCAAGCAGTACTTC. The resulting protein is CASSLFQLKQYF.